These 15 T cell receptor beta chains came from one sample sequenced in a study of T cell responses to AZD1222 COVID-19 vaccine. Assay used: immunoSEQ multiplex PCR; TCRdb lists only in-frame clones, some missing. Of tens of thousands of clones listed, around 90% are singletons. The source was peripheral blood, collected on day 0 of AZD1222 vaccination. Receptors originate from an adult in good health.

This chain uses TRBV19 with TRBJ1-5, with a possible D match to TRBD1 (5 bases). Germline V gene lookup returns CDR1 LNHDA and CDR2 SQIVND (reference sequence). V was clipped by 2 bases and J by 6 bases, with 14 bases between them. The CDR3 is made up of 15 amino acids. The CDR3 sequence is CASSILGGSSQPQHF. CDR3 in DNA: TGTGCCAGTAGTATATTGGGGGGTTCCAGTCAGCCCCAGCATTTT.

This clone was detected only once. The rearrangement uses TRBV19 and TRBJ1-2, with 7 bases matching TRBD1. There are 15 residues in the CDR3. V was clipped by 5 bases and J by 5 bases; unmatched bases: 11. CDR1 and CDR2 (germline): LNHDA, SQIVND (reference sequence). DNA for the CDR3: TGTGCCAGTAGTGCCCCCGGGACAGCCTATTATGGCTACACCTTC. Amino acids: CASSAPGTAYYGYTF.

This sequence joins TRBV2 and TRBJ1-5; unclear D gene. This CDR3 is built from 14 residues. Germline CDR1 reads SNHLY; CDR2 reads FYNNEI. V lost 7 bases, J lost 4 bases, and 14 bases lay in between. This chain's CDR3 is CASTRAVANQPQHF. CDR3 nucleotides: TGTGCCAGCACAAGGGCAGTAGCGAATCAGCCCCAGCATTTT.

V and J are TRBV3-1 (or the pseudogene TRBV3-2) and TRBJ2-1, with 11 bases that match TRBD2. The CDR3 is 16 residues long. Trimming took 2 bases from V and 11 from J; bases not matched to a gene: 11. Germline assignment: CDR1 LGHDT and CDR2 YNNKEL (reference sequence). The CDR3 bases are TGTGCCAGCAGCCAACCCTCTAGCGGGGGGCCCCGGAAGCAGTTCTTC. Translating gives CASSQPSSGGPRKQFF.

This clone has a single count. The CDR3 DNA follows: TGTGCCAGCTCACCGGTCAGGAGGAGGGGTGAGCAGTTCTTC. Translation gives CASSPVRRRGEQFF. The chain uses TRBV18 and TRBJ2-1; D perhaps matches TRBD2 (6 bases). With 3 bases removed from V and 9 bases from J, the gap between germline ends came to 15 bases. The germline CDR1 and CDR2 sequences are KGHSH and LQKENI. This CDR3 contains 14 residues.

The chain joins TRBV6-7 to TRBJ1-1, with D hard to call. TRBV6-7 is an ORF, with its function uncertain. V gave up 8 bases and J gave up 0 bases, with 16 bases separating them. The CDR3 contains 15 residues. The CDR3: CASPFRGAVNTEAFF. DNA of the CDR3: TGTGCCAGCCCATTCCGCGGAGCAGTGAACACTGAAGCTTTCTTT.

V and J are TRBV12-3 or TRBV12-4 and TRBJ1-2; D unclear. The CDR3 is made up of 11 amino acids. The V end lost 7 bases, the J end lost 4 bases, and 7 bases lay between the germline ends. The chain's CDR3 is CASTGGYGYTF. CDR3 sequence (DNA): TGTGCCAGCACTGGAGGCTATGGCTACACCTTC.

The CDR3 region has the DNA TGTGCCAGCAGCTTGGTGGTACTAGCGGGGGGGCACAATGAGCAGTTCTTC. Its translation is CASSLVVLAGGHNEQFF. V and J are TRBV5-6 and TRBJ2-1, with TRBD2 matching 13 bases. Per germline, CDR1 SGHDT and CDR2 YYEEEE. The CDR3 loop spans 17 amino acids. Trimming at V came to 0 bases and at J to 5 bases, leaving 5 bases not matched to a gene.

V usage is TRBV19 and J usage is TRBJ1-4; 10 positions match TRBD1. The germline V gene encodes CDR1 LNHDA and CDR2 SQIVND (reference sequence). The V gene end was trimmed by 3 bases and the J gene end by 5 bases; junction bases not matched to a gene: 9. The length of the CDR3 is 17 residues. The CDR3 DNA follows: TGTGCCAGTAGTATCCGGGACAGGGGCCGAAGGAATGAAAAACTGTTTTTT. This sequence encodes CASSIRDRGRRNEKLFF.

This clone was seen a few times. The chain recombines TRBV5-1 with TRBJ2-1; D ambiguous. The ends were cut back, 2 bases at V and 3 bases at J, with 9 bases in the middle. The CDR3 has 14 amino acids. CDR1 SGHRS and CDR2 YFSETQ come from the germline V gene. Written as DNA, the CDR3 is TGCGCCAGCAGCTTACGCGGCTACTACAATGAGCAGTTCTTC. It yields the protein CASSLRGYYNEQFF.

V usage is TRBV19 and J usage is TRBJ2-3; D not resolved. Deletions cut 9 bases from V and 4 bases from J, with 17 bases between. Looked up from germline, CDR1 is LNHDA and CDR2 is SQIVND (reference sequence). This CDR3 contains 14 residues. The CDR3 DNA sequence: TGTGCCAGCCGACATGGCGGAAGGGCAGATACGCAGTATTTT. It specifies CASRHGGRADTQYF.

V gene TRBV2 combines with J gene TRBJ1-4, with 8 positions matching TRBD1. V was pared by 10 bases and J by 2 bases, with 9 bases of the junction left unmatched. This CDR3 comprises 15 residues. Germline V gene data show CDR1 as SNHLY and CDR2 as FYNNEI. As DNA, the CDR3 is TGTGCCATCTCCCAGGGGGCGAACACTAATGAAAAACTGTTTTTT. Residues: CAISQGANTNEKLFF. Full variable domain (outside the CDR3, taken from reference TRBV2 and TRBJ1-4): EPEVTQTPSHQVTQMGQEVILRCVPISNHLYFYWYRQILGQKVEFLVSFYNNEISEKSEIFDDQFSVERPDGSNFTLKIRSTKLEDSAMYFCAISQGANTNEKLFFGSGTQLSVL.

The V call is TRBV2, the J call TRBJ2-7; 9 bases map to TRBD2. The V and J ends lost 3 bases and 1 base, in that order; junction bases with no gene match: 4. CDR3 length: 15 amino acids. Germline V CDR1 and CDR2: SNHLY, FYNNEI. The CDR3 reads CASSEALAGSYEQYF. CDR3 sequence (DNA): TGTGCCAGCAGTGAGGCGCTAGCGGGGTCCTACGAGCAGTACTTC.

CDR3 DNA: TGTGCCAGCAGCTTAGACGGAGGGGCTAGTACAGATACGCAGTATTTT. Amino acid sequence: CASSLDGGASTDTQYF. The V call is TRBV7-9, the J call TRBJ2-3, with a tentative D call TRBD2 (6 bases). Germline V CDR1 and CDR2: SEHNR, FQNEAQ (reference sequence). V shed 1 base and J shed 3 bases, with 14 bases lying between them. The CDR3 is made up of 16 amino acids.

In DNA, the CDR3 is TGCGCCACCAGGGTAGCAACTAATGAAAAACTGTTTTTT. It yields the protein CATRVATNEKLFF. V gene TRBV5-1 combines with J gene TRBJ1-4; D perhaps matches TRBD1 (5 bases). The CDR3 is made up of 13 amino acids. Germline CDR1 and CDR2: SGHRS and YFSETQ. V was cut by 9 bases and J by 0 bases, with 9 bases left in between.